Listed below are T cell receptor beta chains from one sample, sequenced in a study of breast tumors, draining lymph nodes, adjacent tissues. TCRdb re-analysed the multiplex PCR reads in MiXCR, keeping a single row per CDR3 protein. The sample lists 270,000 or so distinct CDR3 sequences; 30% to 35% were seen once. Sequencing input: axillary lymph node tissue. These receptors were collected from a female donor with breast cancer. Some clones in this sample may be carry-over from other donors' samples. CDR3s include the opening cysteine and the closing phenylalanine or tryptophan. The order of the fields is V gene, D gene, J gene, clone size, CDR3 DNA, CDR3 protein. D genes are given only for firm matches. Clone size appears in some rows only: once, few, many, or a class for an expanded clone.

v_call: TRBV20-1; d_call: .; j_call: TRBJ1-2; clone_size: many; cdr3_nt: TGCAGTGCTAGAGGTCTGGGAGGGGGACTCTATGGCTACACCTTC; cdr3_aa: CSARGLGGGLYGYTF
v_call: TRBV4-2; d_call: TRBD2; j_call: TRBJ2-7; clone_size: many; cdr3_nt: TGTGCCAGCAGCCAAGAGGTAGCGGGACTCTCCTACGAGCAGTACTTC; cdr3_aa: CASSQEVAGLSYEQYF
v_call: TRBV12-5; d_call: .; j_call: TRBJ2-5; clone_size: many; cdr3_nt: TGTGCTAGTGGATACACAGGTTTGGAGACCCAGTACTTC; cdr3_aa: CASGYTGLETQYF
v_call: TRBV10-1; d_call: .; j_call: TRBJ2-3; clone_size: many; cdr3_nt: TGCGCCAGCAGTCAGGACCTTCCAGATACGCAGTATTTT; cdr3_aa: CASSQDLPDTQYF
v_call: TRBV2; d_call: .; j_call: TRBJ2-6; clone_size: many; cdr3_nt: TGTGCCAGCAGTGGACAGGCTAACGCTGGGGCCAACGTCCTGACTTTC; cdr3_aa: CASSGQANAGANVLTF
v_call: TRBV9; d_call: .; j_call: TRBJ2-6; clone_size: .; cdr3_nt: TGTGCCACCGCTGACCAGACGCAGGGATGTGGGGCCAACGTCCTGACTTTC; cdr3_aa: CATADQTQGCGANVLTF
v_call: TRBV7-2; d_call: .; j_call: TRBJ2-7; clone_size: many; cdr3_nt: TGTGCCAGCAGCCTAGATAAAAGCGGAACTATCTACGAGCAGTACTTC; cdr3_aa: CASSLDKSGTIYEQYF
v_call: TRBV3-1; d_call: TRBD1; j_call: TRBJ1-2; clone_size: .; cdr3_nt: TGTGCCAGCAGTTACTTACGGACAGGGGCGGCTGGCTACACCTTC; cdr3_aa: CASSYLRTGAAGYTF
v_call: TRBV27; d_call: .; j_call: TRBJ2-5; clone_size: .; cdr3_nt: TGTGCCAGCAGTTTATTGGCCAGTAAAGAGACCCAGTACTTC; cdr3_aa: CASSLLASKETQYF
v_call: TRBV9; d_call: TRBD1; j_call: TRBJ2-7; clone_size: many; cdr3_nt: TGTGCCAGCAGCGTCGGGACAGGGGGGATTTACGAGCAGTACTTC; cdr3_aa: CASSVGTGGIYEQYF
v_call: TRBV12-3/TRBV12-4; d_call: TRBD2; j_call: TRBJ2-7; clone_size: many; cdr3_nt: TGTGCCAGCAGCCTCCTGGGGGGGGTTAAGAACGAGCAGTACTTC; cdr3_aa: CASSLLGGVKNEQYF
v_call: TRBV25-1; d_call: TRBD2; j_call: TRBJ2-2; clone_size: once; cdr3_nt: TGTGCCAGCAGTGCTAGGCGGGGACTAGCGGCCTGGGACACCGGGGAGCTGTTTTTT; cdr3_aa: CASSARRGLAAWDTGELFF
v_call: TRBV19; d_call: TRBD2; j_call: TRBJ2-1; clone_size: many; cdr3_nt: TGTGCCAGTAGCTACGGACTAGCGATAAACAATGAGCAGTTCTTC; cdr3_aa: CASSYGLAINNEQFF
v_call: TRBV29-1; d_call: TRBD1; j_call: TRBJ2-3; clone_size: many; cdr3_nt: TGCAGCGTGGAAAGGGACAGGGCAGATACGCAGTATTTT; cdr3_aa: CSVERDRADTQYF
v_call: TRBV7-6; d_call: TRBD2; j_call: TRBJ2-3; clone_size: many; cdr3_nt: TGTGCCAGCAGCCCCATAGCTAGCGGGAGGCGATATACGCAGTATTTT; cdr3_aa: CASSPIASGRRYTQYF
v_call: TRBV29-1; d_call: .; j_call: TRBJ1-1; clone_size: few; cdr3_nt: TGCAGCGTTGAAGCAGGGCAGGGGAATGGAGCTTTCTTT; cdr3_aa: CSVEAGQGNGAFF
v_call: TRBV6-6; d_call: .; j_call: TRBJ2-7; clone_size: .; cdr3_nt: TGTATGCAGGGCCGAGGGGAGGTGGGGGTTTCGGGTTACGAGCAGTACTTC; cdr3_aa: CMQGRGEVGVSGYEQYF
v_call: TRBV7-3; d_call: .; j_call: TRBJ2-3; clone_size: many; cdr3_nt: TGTGCCAGCAGCTTAAGTCGGGGTGGAGATACGCAGTATTTT; cdr3_aa: CASSLSRGGDTQYF
v_call: TRBV24-1; d_call: TRBD2; j_call: TRBJ2-1; clone_size: .; cdr3_nt: TGCGCCAGCAAAACGACTAGCGGAGCGGGAGTTGGCAATGAGCAGTTCTTC; cdr3_aa: CASKTTSGAGVGNEQFF
v_call: TRBV25-1; d_call: .; j_call: TRBJ2-2; clone_size: .; cdr3_nt: TGTGCCAGCCGATTTCGAGGAACAACAGGGTTGTGCCGGGGGGCGGTTTTTTTT; cdr3_aa: CASRFRGTTGLCRGAVFF
v_call: TRBV12-3/TRBV12-4; d_call: .; j_call: TRBJ1-2; clone_size: many; cdr3_nt: TGTGCCAGCACCTTGGGGGGGTACCGCTACACCTTC; cdr3_aa: CASTLGGYRYTF
v_call: TRBV3-1; d_call: .; j_call: TRBJ1-2; clone_size: .; cdr3_nt: TGTGCCAGCAGCCAAGGTAGCGGAGGGGGAGGAAATGGCTACACCTTC; cdr3_aa: CASSQGSGGGGNGYTF
v_call: TRBV4-2; d_call: .; j_call: TRBJ1-1; clone_size: .; cdr3_nt: TGTGCCAGCAGCCAATGGGTGGAGGGGCATGAAGCTTTCTTT; cdr3_aa: CASSQWVEGHEAFF
v_call: TRBV5-1; d_call: .; j_call: TRBJ2-7; clone_size: many; cdr3_nt: TGCGCCAGCAGCTTCGCTCCCTCAACCCAATACGAGCAGTACTTC; cdr3_aa: CASSFAPSTQYEQYF
v_call: TRBV24-1; d_call: .; j_call: TRBJ2-1; clone_size: .; cdr3_nt: TGTGCCACCAGTGATTACCTTCTCACGGCGCAGCTCTTC; cdr3_aa: CATSDYLLTAQLF
v_call: TRBV11-2; d_call: .; j_call: TRBJ2-5; clone_size: .; cdr3_nt: TGTGCCAGCAGCTTCTGGAGGGGGGAAGCGACCCAGTACTTC; cdr3_aa: CASSFWRGEATQYF
v_call: TRBV12-3/TRBV12-4; d_call: .; j_call: TRBJ2-3; clone_size: many; cdr3_nt: TGTGCCAGCAGTTTTTACTCGAGCACAGATACGCAGTATTTT; cdr3_aa: CASSFYSSTDTQYF
v_call: TRBV20-1; d_call: TRBD2; j_call: TRBJ2-1; clone_size: many; cdr3_nt: TGCAGTGCTATTCCAGGGACTAGTCCCTACAATGAGCAGTTCTTC; cdr3_aa: CSAIPGTSPYNEQFF
v_call: TRBV6-1; d_call: .; j_call: TRBJ1-2; clone_size: few; cdr3_nt: TGTGCCAGCAGCCAAAATTGGGGGGTTGGCTACACCTTC; cdr3_aa: CASSQNWGVGYTF
v_call: TRBV6-2/TRBV6-3; d_call: .; j_call: TRBJ2-7; clone_size: .; cdr3_nt: TGTGCCAGCAGTTACCCTCGCGGACGAGACTACGAGCAGTACTTC; cdr3_aa: CASSYPRGRDYEQYF
v_call: TRBV7-8; d_call: TRBD2; j_call: TRBJ2-2; clone_size: many; cdr3_nt: TGTGCCAGCAGATCTAGCGGGATACCCACCGGGGAGCTGTTTTTT; cdr3_aa: CASRSSGIPTGELFF
v_call: TRBV13; d_call: .; j_call: TRBJ2-7; clone_size: many; cdr3_nt: TGTGCCAGCAGCTTAGAGGGGGTGGGGACCGCAAGCTCCTACGAGCAGTACTTC; cdr3_aa: CASSLEGVGTASSYEQYF
v_call: TRBV7-9; d_call: .; j_call: TRBJ1-5; clone_size: many; cdr3_nt: TGTGCCAGCAGCACAGCCAACGGCAATCAGCCCCAGCATTTT; cdr3_aa: CASSTANGNQPQHF
v_call: TRBV12-3/TRBV12-4; d_call: TRBD2; j_call: TRBJ2-1; clone_size: many; cdr3_nt: TGTGCCAGCAGTCCGGGACTACGCAATGAGCAGTTCTTC; cdr3_aa: CASSPGLRNEQFF
v_call: TRBV10-3; d_call: .; j_call: TRBJ2-1; clone_size: many; cdr3_nt: TGTGCCATCAGTGTGGAGCGTGAGCAGTTCTTC; cdr3_aa: CAISVEREQFF
v_call: TRBV7-9; d_call: .; j_call: TRBJ1-5; clone_size: .; cdr3_nt: TGTGCCAGCAGCTTTGGGGGGAGCGGGAAACCCCAGCATTTT; cdr3_aa: CASSFGGSGKPQHF
v_call: TRBV6-1; d_call: TRBD2; j_call: TRBJ2-1; clone_size: many; cdr3_nt: TGTGCCAGCAGTTGGGCTAGCGGGAGAGACAATGAGCAGTTCTTC; cdr3_aa: CASSWASGRDNEQFF
v_call: TRBV5-4; d_call: TRBD1; j_call: TRBJ1-6; clone_size: .; cdr3_nt: TGTGCCAGCAGGCAGGGACAGGGAAGCGATTCACCCCTCCGCTTT; cdr3_aa: CASRQGQGSDSPLRF
v_call: TRBV20-1; d_call: TRBD2; j_call: TRBJ2-3; clone_size: .; cdr3_nt: TGCAGTGCCCCGGGACTAGCGGGAGATACGCAGTATTTT; cdr3_aa: CSAPGLAGDTQYF
v_call: TRBV5-1; d_call: .; j_call: TRBJ2-2; clone_size: many; cdr3_nt: TGCGCCAGCAGCCCGCCCCTAGGGGTCACCGGGGAGCTGTTTTTT; cdr3_aa: CASSPPLGVTGELFF
v_call: TRBV6-5; d_call: TRBD2; j_call: TRBJ2-5; clone_size: few; cdr3_nt: TGTGCCAGCAGTTACTCCGGGACTAGCGGGCAAGAGACCCAGTACTTC; cdr3_aa: CASSYSGTSGQETQYF
v_call: TRBV15; d_call: .; j_call: TRBJ1-3; clone_size: many; cdr3_nt: TGTGCCACCAGCAGAGATCTGGGAGGAAACACCATATATTTT; cdr3_aa: CATSRDLGGNTIYF
v_call: TRBV3-1; d_call: .; j_call: TRBJ2-7; clone_size: few; cdr3_nt: TGTGCCAGCAGCCCAGGCCGCAGCTCCTACGAGCAGTACTTC; cdr3_aa: CASSPGRSSYEQYF
v_call: TRBV27; d_call: .; j_call: TRBJ2-5; clone_size: few; cdr3_nt: TGTGCCAGCAGACCGGGACCCCGGGGTCAAGAGACCCAGTACTTC; cdr3_aa: CASRPGPRGQETQYF
v_call: TRBV2; d_call: .; j_call: TRBJ2-5; clone_size: .; cdr3_nt: TGTGCCAGCTACCGGGGAGTGGAGGAGACCCAGTACTTC; cdr3_aa: CASYRGVEETQYF
v_call: TRBV30; d_call: TRBD2; j_call: TRBJ2-3; clone_size: many; cdr3_nt: TGTGCCTGGAGTTCGCAGGGACTAAGCACAGATACGCAGTATTTT; cdr3_aa: CAWSSQGLSTDTQYF
v_call: TRBV11-2; d_call: TRBD1; j_call: TRBJ2-7; clone_size: many; cdr3_nt: TGTGCCAGCAGCAAAACTCCCGGGACAGGGGGCTCGGAGCAGTACTTC; cdr3_aa: CASSKTPGTGGSEQYF
v_call: TRBV3-1; d_call: TRBD2; j_call: TRBJ2-7; clone_size: .; cdr3_nt: TGTGCCAGCAGTCTAGCGGGGACCGAGCAGTACTTC; cdr3_aa: CASSLAGTEQYF
v_call: TRBV11-3; d_call: TRBD1; j_call: TRBJ2-5; clone_size: .; cdr3_nt: TGTGCCAGCAGCTTCGGACAGGCGGCCCCCCAAGAGACCCAGTACTTC; cdr3_aa: CASSFGQAAPQETQYF
v_call: TRBV7-3; d_call: .; j_call: TRBJ2-3; clone_size: many; cdr3_nt: TGTGCCAGCTCAAACCCTCCAGATACGCAGTATTTT; cdr3_aa: CASSNPPDTQYF
v_call: TRBV6-2/TRBV6-3; d_call: .; j_call: TRBJ1-6; clone_size: many; cdr3_nt: TGTGCCACCCAACAGGACAGAGATAATTCACCCCTCCACTTT; cdr3_aa: CATQQDRDNSPLHF
v_call: TRBV6-6; d_call: .; j_call: TRBJ2-7; clone_size: many; cdr3_nt: TGTGCCAGCAGCAGGGGTTCCGAGCAGTACTTC; cdr3_aa: CASSRGSEQYF
v_call: TRBV5-6; d_call: .; j_call: TRBJ1-1; clone_size: .; cdr3_nt: TGTGCCAGCAGTGAGGGAGCAGGTTGGACTGAAGCTTTCTTT; cdr3_aa: CASSEGAGWTEAFF
v_call: TRBV6-6; d_call: TRBD1; j_call: TRBJ1-4; clone_size: .; cdr3_nt: TGTGCCAGCAGGGACAGGGATTTTAATGAAAAACTGTTTTTT; cdr3_aa: CASRDRDFNEKLFF